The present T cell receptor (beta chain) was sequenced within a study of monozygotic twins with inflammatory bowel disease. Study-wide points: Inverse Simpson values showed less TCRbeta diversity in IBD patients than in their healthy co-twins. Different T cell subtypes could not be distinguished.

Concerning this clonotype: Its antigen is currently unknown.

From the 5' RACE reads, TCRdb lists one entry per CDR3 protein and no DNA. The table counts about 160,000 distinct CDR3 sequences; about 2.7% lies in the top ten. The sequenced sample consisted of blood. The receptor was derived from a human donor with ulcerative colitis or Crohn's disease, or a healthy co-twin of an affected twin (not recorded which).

Here the CDR3 reads CASTVEAFGSEKLFF. The V call is TRBV19, the J call TRBJ1-4. Germline assignment: CDR1 LNHDA and CDR2 SQIVND (reference sequence). This CDR3 comprises 15 residues.